This TCR beta chain was sequenced for a study of blood T cell repertoires in COVID-19. Study-level background: The origin of the acute and convalescent COVID-19 samples was the United States, Italy and Spain.

This CDR3 comprises 14 residues. V was pared by 1 base and J by 8 bases, with 5 bases of the junction left unmatched. Germline V gene lookup returns CDR1 GTSNPN and CDR2 SVGIG (reference sequence). In the original workflow: Nucleated cell number was recorded as an estimate derived from reference gene primer amplification. Assay used: immunoSEQ multiplex PCR; TCRdb lists only in-frame clones, some missing. The D gene and trimming were derived from the DNA, and the V and J assignments and clone size from that table. The sample yields fewer than 450,000 clones, under 95% seen once. The chain has TRBV30 and TRBJ1-2, with TRBD1 matching over 12 bases. The receptor was isolated from a woman younger than 35 who had recovered from COVID-19. The sequenced material came from peripheral blood. CDR3 DNA: TGTGCCTGGAGTGCGGGGACAGGGGGCAAAGGCTACACCTTC. Its protein product is CAWSAGTGGKGYTF.